The 7 T cell receptor beta chains below all came from one sample that was sequenced in a study of T cell responses to AZD1222 COVID-19 vaccine. Using immunoSEQ multiplex PCR, the repertoire was profiled, and TCRdb retains in-frame clones only, with some absent. The data contain 99,000 or so clones, nearly 90% of them singletons. The source material was peripheral blood, sampled on day 0 of AZD1222 vaccination. Receptor source: an adult in good health.

The chain combines TRBV7-9 with TRBJ1-4; 11 bases are a match to TRBD1. This CDR3 has 14 residues. Germline CDR1 SEHNR, CDR2 FQNEAQ (reference sequence). With 5 bases clipped from V and 7 bases from J, the junction kept 3 bases outside the gene matches. CDR3 in DNA: TGTGCCAGCAGCCCCGGGACAGGGGGTGAAAAACTGTTTTTT. Protein: CASSPGTGGEKLFF. Full variable domain (missing parts from reference TRBV7-9 and TRBJ1-4): DTGVSQNPRHKITKRGQNVTFRCDPISEHNRLYWYRQTLGQGPEFLTYFQNEAQLEKSRLLSDRFSAERPKGSFSTLEIQRTEQGDSAMYLCASSPGTGGEKLFFGSGTQLSVL.

The chain links TRBV19 to TRBJ1-4, with 7 bases fitting TRBD1. J gave up 0 bases and V 5 bases, and 3 bases lay outside the gene matches. The CDR3 totals 15 residues. CDR1 is LNHDA, CDR2 SQIVND, per germline (reference sequence). The CDR3 DNA reads as TGTGCCAGTAGTCCCGGGACAGCAACTAATGAAAAACTGTTTTTT. Its protein product is CASSPGTATNEKLFF. The complete variable domain, with remaining parts taken from reference TRBV19 and TRBJ1-4, reads DGGITQSPKYLFRKEGQNVTLSCEQNLNHDAMYWYRQDPGQGLRLIYYSQIVNDFQKGDIAEGYSVSREKKESFPLTVTSAQKNPTAFYLCASSPGTATNEKLFFGSGTQLSVL.

The chain uses TRBV6-1 and TRBJ1-1, with unresolved D. Germline CDR1 MNHNS, CDR2 SASEGT. The CDR3 length is 16 residues. Trimming removed 1 base from V and 1 base from J, with 13 bases in between. This CDR3 is CASSEVTWGTNTEAFF. Here the CDR3 DNA reads TGTGCCAGCAGTGAAGTGACTTGGGGTACGAACACTGAAGCTTTCTTT.

This chain connects TRBV25-1 to TRBJ1-2; D perhaps matches TRBD1 (5 bases). Germline CDR1 MGHDK, CDR2 SYGVNS. The CDR3 is 14 residues long. The ends were cut back, 3 bases at V and 4 bases at J, with 12 bases in the middle. DNA of the CDR3: TGTGCCAGCAGTGACAGGGTTGAGGTCTATGGCTACACCTTC. Translation gives CASSDRVEVYGYTF.

This chain links TRBV5-6 with TRBJ1-2; 11 nucleotides line up with TRBD1. This CDR3 has 15 amino acids. The V segment lost 4 bases and the J segment 4 bases; nucleotides outside the gene matches: 6. Per the germline V gene, CDR1 is SGHDT and CDR2 is YYEEEE. The CDR3 loop is CASSPPGTGGYGYTF. The CDR3 region has the DNA TGTGCCAGCAGCCCCCCCGGGACAGGGGGCTATGGCTACACCTTC.

The J gene is TRBJ1-3, the V gene TRBV11-2; D is uncertain. The CDR3 extends over 14 amino acids. Trimming removed 2 bases from V and 0 bases from J, with 5 bases in between. CDR1 is SGHAT and CDR2 is FQNNGV in the germline V gene. The CDR3 DNA reads TGTGCCAGCAGCTTAAGAAGCTCTGGAAACACCATATATTTT. Protein sequence: CASSLRSSGNTIYF.

The J gene is TRBJ2-1, the V gene TRBV11-3; D is possibly TRBD2 (7 bases). CDR3 length equals 16 residues. CDR1 is SGHNT and CDR2 is YENEEA in the germline V gene. The V end was cut by 5 bases, the J end by 2 bases, with 16 bases between. DNA of the CDR3: TGTGCCAGCAGCCCCCGGGGCGGGGGCCCCTACAATGAGCAGTTCTTC. It codes for CASSPRGGGPYNEQFF.